A single sample gave rise to the 21 T cell receptor beta chains below, sequenced in a study of T cells in Graves' hyperthyroidism and ophthalmopathy. RNA transcripts yielded amplified TCR beta CDR3 regions. Primed by the HTBI set, a first-round RT-PCR was run on the TCR CDR3. TCRdb redid the calling of the multiplex PCR reads with MiXCR, one entry per CDR3 protein. The repertoire holds 750,000 to 950,000 distinct CDR3 sequences, with around 39% as singletons. The sequenced material came from blood. These receptors all stem from a man aged 18 to 30 with Graves' hyperthyroidism.

This rearrangement joins TRBV6-6 to TRBJ1-3, with D unresolved. Germline V gene data show CDR1 as MNHNY and CDR2 as SVGAGI (reference sequence). CDR3 length equals 15 residues. Trimming removed 1 base from V and 4 bases from J, with 11 bases in between. Here the CDR3 reads CASSYFGGIGNTIYF. In DNA, the CDR3 is TGTGCCAGCAGTTACTTCGGCGGGATCGGAAACACCATATATTTT.

The V call is TRBV20-1, the J call TRBJ2-2, with D perhaps matching TRBD1 (6 bases). CDR1 is DFQATT and CDR2 is SNEGSKA in the germline V gene (reference sequence). The germline V and J ends were trimmed by 6 bases and 4 bases, with 12 bases remaining between them. This CDR3 region has 13 residues. The CDR3 DNA follows: TGCAGTGCCGCGGTAGGGGGCACCGGGGAGCTGTTTTTT. As protein: CSAAVGGTGELFF.

J is TRBJ1-4 and V is TRBV25-1, with 9 bases matching TRBD1. The germline gives CDR1 MGHDK, CDR2 SYGVNS. With 6 bases clipped from V and 8 bases from J, the junction kept 13 bases outside the gene matches. The CDR3 is 16 residues long. This chain's CDR3 is CASSFRDRVQGEKLFF. In DNA, the CDR3 is TGTGCCAGCAGCTTCAGGGACAGGGTCCAAGGCGAAAAACTGTTTTTT.

This chain links TRBV2 with TRBJ2-2; D unresolved. The germline V gene encodes CDR1 SNHLY and CDR2 FYNNEI. There are 15 residues in the CDR3. Deletions cut 8 bases from V and 3 bases from J, with 16 bases between. The CDR3 here is CASVRAVSDTGELFF. The CDR3 nucleotides read TGTGCCAGCGTTCGGGCAGTTAGTGACACCGGGGAGCTGTTTTTT.

V is TRBV24-1 and J is TRBJ2-7; D not resolved. V lost 4 bases to trimming and J lost 7 bases, with 13 bases between them. The CDR3 consists of 13 residues. Germline CDR1 and CDR2: KGHDR and SFDVKD. The CDR3 coding sequence is TGTGCCACCAGTGACTTACTCTACAATGAGCAGTACTTC. The encoded protein is CATSDLLYNEQYF.

Comment on this clonotype: Just one base apart from a much larger clone, this may be a read error. The chain recombines TRBV5-1 with TRBJ1-1, with 7 nucleotides matching TRBD1. The CDR3 is made up of 13 amino acids. Per the germline V gene, CDR1 is SGHRS and CDR2 is YFSETQ. This CDR3 reads CASSPGQTHEALF. The CDR3 nucleotides read TGCGCCAGCAGCCCGGGACAGACGCACGAAGCTCTCTTT.

On this clonotype: At one boundary the junction diverges from the germline segment, which might be a read error. This sequence joins TRBV20-1 and TRBJ2-2; 8 bases agree with TRBD2. Germline-derived CDR1 and CDR2 are DFQATT and SNEGSKA (reference sequence). This CDR3 contains 14 residues. For the CDR3, the DNA is TGCAGTGCTAGAAGGACTAGCACGACCGGGGAGCTGCTTTTT. This sequence encodes CSARRTSTTGELLF.

CDR3 loop: CSGAQGDTEAFF. CDR3 coding DNA: TGCAGCGGCGCCCAGGGGGACACTGAAGCTTTCTTT. The rearrangement joins TRBV29-1 to TRBJ1-1; 7 nucleotides match TRBD1. Germline V gene lookup returns CDR1 SQVTM and CDR2 ANQGSEA. This CDR3 is built from 12 residues. With V trimmed by 7 bases and J by 3 bases, 5 bases remained unmatched.

This clonotype was picked up a small number of times. The chain joins TRBV12-3 or TRBV12-4 to TRBJ1-3, with D unresolved. The CDR3 has 12 residues. The germline V and J ends were trimmed by 6 bases and 6 bases, with 9 bases remaining between them. As DNA, the CDR3 is TGTGCCAGCAGCCTCCTCGCAAACACCATATATTTT. Translating gives CASSLLANTIYF.

This clonotype was picked up a small number of times. The chain joins TRBV12-5 to TRBJ2-5, with 8 bases matching TRBD1. After removal of 0 bases from V and 9 bases from J, the junction contained 3 bases not matched to a gene. CDR3 length: 13 amino acids. Per the germline V gene, CDR1 is LGHNT and CDR2 is FRNRAP. In nucleotides, the CDR3 is TGTGCTAGTGGTTTGGTCTCGGACAGGGCCCAGTACTTC. This translates into CASGLVSDRAQYF.

A few counts support this clonotype. Written as DNA, the CDR3 is TGCAGTGCTTTGGACTACGACGAGCAGTACTTC. Its translation: CSALDYDEQYF. The J gene is TRBJ2-7, the V gene TRBV20-1, with D possibly being TRBD2 (6 bases). Germline CDR1 is DFQATT and CDR2 is SNEGSKA (reference sequence). The CDR3 is 11 residues long. The ends were cut back, 5 bases at V and 5 bases at J, with 10 bases in the middle.

This clonotype was counted only a few times. In DNA, the CDR3 is TGTGCCAGCAGCTCGATCCGGGGCACCGGGGAGCTGTTTTTT. Protein sequence: CASSSIRGTGELFF. The J gene is TRBJ2-2, the V gene TRBV11-2, with a possible D match to TRBD2 (5 bases). This CDR3 is built from 14 residues. Trimming left V 4 bases short and J 4 bases short, with 10 bases between. Germline CDR1 and CDR2: SGHAT and FQNNGV.

This clonotype was found many times. V and J are TRBV19 and TRBJ1-5; D unclear. Trimming stripped 3 bases from V and 3 bases from J, with 6 bases between. The length of the CDR3 is 13 residues. CDR1 and CDR2 from the germline V gene are LNHDA and SQIVND (reference sequence). This CDR3 is CASSIGNNQPQHF. CDR3 DNA sequence: TGTGCCAGTAGTATCGGCAACAATCAGCCCCAGCATTTT.

This clonotype came up many times. The chain is built from TRBV29-1 and TRBJ2-5, with D unresolved. V shed 4 bases and J shed 4 bases, with 13 bases lying between them. Germline values: CDR1 SQVTM, CDR2 ANQGSEA. The CDR3 extends over 13 amino acids. For the CDR3, the DNA is TGCAGCGTTGCTAGAGAGCAGACAGAGACCCAGTACTTC. The encoded protein is CSVAREQTETQYF. Based on the CDR3 plus reference TRBV29-1 and TRBJ2-5, the full variable domain is SAVISQKPSRDICQRGTSLTIQCQVDSQVTMMFWYRQQPGQSLTLIATANQGSEATYESGFVIDKFPISRPNLTFSTLTVSNMSPEDSSIYLCSVAREQTETQYFGPGTRLLVL.

The rearrangement uses TRBV20-1 and TRBJ2-7; D is possibly TRBD1 or TRBD2 (5 bases each). The CDR3 covers 15 residues. Per germline, CDR1 DFQATT and CDR2 SNEGSKA (reference sequence). The V end lost 5 bases, the J end lost 3 bases, and 20 bases lay between the germline ends. The CDR3 nucleotides are TGCAGTGCTCCGCCGGTGGGGACCGGTTACTACGAGCAGTACTTC. Translated, it gives CSAPPVGTGYYEQYF.

This clonotype has more than one count but fewer than ten. With a much larger clone just one base away, this may be a read error. The chain uses TRBV24-1 and TRBJ1-2; D gene unclear. V lost 4 bases to trimming and J lost 4 bases, with 6 bases between them. Germline V gene lookup returns CDR1 KGHDR and CDR2 SFDVKD. The CDR3 totals 12 residues. CDR3 coding DNA: TGTGCCACCAGTGACGAGGGCTATGGCTACACCTTC. Translating gives CATSDEGYGYTF.

The sample holds many counts of this clonotype. The CDR3 DNA reads TGCAGCGTTCGGGCGGGGAGTAGGGCCGGGGAGCTGTTTTTT. It yields the protein CSVRAGSRAGELFF. This sequence joins TRBV29-1 and TRBJ2-2, with D perhaps matching TRBD2 (6 bases). Germline loops: CDR1 SQVTM, CDR2 ANQGSEA. V was shortened by 5 bases and J by 6 bases, with 16 bases between the two germline ends. This CDR3 region has 14 residues.

The V gene is TRBV11-1, the J gene TRBJ2-7; possible D gene TRBD1, 6 bases. Germline CDR1 reads SGHAT; CDR2 reads FQDESV (reference sequence). CDR3 size: 18 residues. The germline V and J ends were trimmed by 0 bases and 2 bases, with 20 bases remaining between them. The CDR3 is CASSLAIWSSRGAYEQYF. The CDR3 DNA is TGTGCCAGCAGCTTAGCAATCTGGTCGAGCAGGGGAGCCTACGAGCAGTACTTC.

Concerning this clonotype: Compared with germline, one end of the junction differs, possibly owing to a read error. Here the CDR3 reads CASSYSAGTKNSPLHF. Here the CDR3 DNA reads TGTGCCAGCAGTTACAGTGCCGGGACCAAGAATTCACCCCTCCACTTT. J is TRBJ1-6 and V is TRBV10-3, with D tentatively TRBD1 (5 bases). Germline V lookup: CDR1 ENHRY, CDR2 SYGVKD. This CDR3 is 16 amino acids long.

In regard to this clonotype: This may be a read error: a much more frequent sequence differs by one nucleotide. V and J are TRBV2 and TRBJ2-7, with TRBD2 matching over 8 bases. Germline V gene sequence: CDR1 SNHLY, CDR2 FYNNEI. This CDR3 contains 14 residues. CDR3 nucleotide sequence: TGTGCCAACAGTGAGCGGGGGCCTACCTACGAGCAGTACTTC. Amino acid sequence: CANSERGPTYEQYF.

In its sample, this clonotype was seen a few times. V is TRBV7-2 and J is TRBJ1-2; D is unclear. V dropped 5 bases and J dropped 2 bases, with 12 bases sitting between them. The CDR3 totals 14 residues. CDR1 and CDR2 from the germline V gene are SGHTA and FQGNSA. This CDR3 reads CASSPGPDNYGYTF. CDR3 in DNA: TGTGCCAGCAGCCCCGGACCTGACAACTATGGCTACACCTTC.